The present TCR beta chain was sequenced within a study of graft-versus-host responses after intestinal transplantation. Across the study: Anti-thymocyte globulin induction, then tacrolimus and steroids for approximately 3 years, went to all recipients. Study-wide points: The authors found GvH clones in recipient marrow, some appearing first in ileum or blood. High graft-versus-host to host-versus-graft clonal ratios were seen in allografts of patients with graft-donor T cell macrochimerism.

Grafts had their tissue processed, releasing intraepithelial and lamina propria lymphocytes. Points on this clone: The antigen remains unidentified.

Data came from immunoSEQ multiplex PCR; TCRdb stores just in-frame clones and leaves some out. The sample has 15,000 to 20,000 clones, 80% seen once. This CDR3 is built from 12 residues. V lost 5 bases to trimming and J lost 9 bases, with 11 bases between them. CDR1 SGHAT and CDR2 FQDESV come from the germline V gene (reference sequence). This clonotype was obtained from a human patient who received an intestinal transplant, so some T cells may come from the graft donor. The source material was ileum tissue, sampled 104 days after intestinal transplant. The chain links TRBV11-1 to TRBJ2-1, with D uncertain. The CDR3 DNA sequence: TGTGCCAGCAGCCTTAGCCGTATTGAGCAGTTCTTC. Amino acids: CASSLSRIEQFF.